The present TCR beta chain was sequenced within a study of cytomegalovirus exposure and HLA in healthy donors. Use of 60 Vbeta and 13 Jbeta primers characterized the PCR. The assay was immunoSEQ multiplex PCR, and TCRdb's table has in-frame clones only and misses some. The sample holds some 180,000 clones, around 78% seen once. Germline V gene lookup returns CDR1 MDHEN and CDR2 SYDVKM. The CDR3 has 18 residues. Unmatched junction bases numbered 10, after V lost 5 bases and J lost 2 bases. To note about this clone: What it recognizes is unknown.

Notes on the study in general: As a later analysis showed, a missense DCLRE1C variant was linked to trimming of TCR beta V- and J-genes.

The sample taken for sequencing was PBMCs. This sequence was found in a man between 18 and 35 years old in good health and CMV-seronegative. This chain joins TRBV28 and TRBJ2-7; 15 positions agree with TRBD2. As DNA, the CDR3 is TGTGCCAGCAGTCCAATGGGACTAGCGGGAGGACGAACCTACGAGCAGTACTTC. Translating it yields CASSPMGLAGGRTYEQYF.